The sequence of this TCR beta chain was determined in a study of vaccination and CD4 T cells after COVID-19. Study in general: Post-COVID samples had a sampling time that fell a median 101 days after diagnosis (range 35 to 161). Overlapping spike peptides served as the stimulus for the cells. These peptides came from SARS-CoV-2 and from the common cold coronaviruses HCoV-NL63, HCoV-OC43 and HCoV-229E.

Concerning this clonotype: Antigen unknown.

V lost 1 base and J lost 8; bases outside the gene matches: 15. In germline, CDR1 is DFQATT, CDR2 SNEGSKA (reference sequence). There are 16 residues in the CDR3. Regarding time point: late sampling 161 to 241 days after vaccination in three convalescent patients. Specified treatment: roughly 10-day PBMC culture with coronavirus spike peptide pools or control peptides (ViraFEST assay). ViraFEST used peptide pools to expand antigen-specific T cells before TCR sequencing. The assay that was used to sequence DNA from cultured CD4+ T cells was the Oncomine TCR Beta short-read assay. In this case, cultured CD4+ T cells provided the extracted genomic DNA. TCRdb reprocessed the PCR reads with MiXCR, giving one entry per CDR3 protein. The table has approximately 17,000 distinct CDR3 sequences, around 50% seen once; the top ten hold 15% to 20%.

This chain joins TRBV20-1 and TRBJ1-2; 8 positions match TRBD1. The TCR was taken from a human donor who had recovered from COVID-19. Specimen: CD4+ T cells from blood, cultured in vitro, collected about 7 months after SARS-CoV-2 vaccination. In nucleotides, the CDR3 is TGCAGTGCTAGAGGAGGAAGGGCAGGGGGCCGGCTCGGCTACACCTTC. Translated, it gives CSARGGRAGGRLGYTF.